The TCR beta chain under discussion was sequenced for a study of blood T cell repertoires in COVID-19. Sequencing was performed with immunoSEQ multiplex PCR; in TCRdb, only in-frame clones are kept and a portion is missing. The sample lists around 31,000 clones, 85% to 90% occurring once. The V and J ends lost 1 base and 6 bases, in that order; junction bases with no gene match: 7. The CDR3 covers 15 residues. CDR1 SGHVS and CDR2 FQNEAQ come from the germline V gene. This TCR came from a man between 60 and 70 years old with acute or convalescent COVID-19. The rearrangement joins TRBV7-8 to TRBJ1-2; 8 nucleotides agree with TRBD1. Sequencing was carried out using peripheral blood. The CDR3 spells CASSLGRRGLNGYTF. CDR3 DNA: TGTGCCAGCAGCTTAGGACGCAGGGGGCTGAATGGCTACACCTTC.